The sequence of this T cell receptor (beta chain) was determined in a study of blood T cell repertoires in COVID-19. In the study overall: Collection of acute and convalescent COVID-19 samples took place in the United States, Italy and Spain.

Adults between about 18 and 89 years of age took part from 20 to 25 US areas. The study assigned cohorts using participant-reported clinical history. All recovered Cohort 3 donors got two negative PCRs, got clearance, or saw symptom resolution. The assay was immunoSEQ multiplex PCR, and TCRdb's table has in-frame clones only and misses some. The table records approximately 200,000 clones, approximately 84% of them present only once. CDR3 length equals 12 residues. Germline lookup yields CDR1 MNHNY and CDR2 SVGAGI (reference sequence). J lost 8 bases, V lost 4 bases, and 2 bases had no gene match. The sequence came from a man aged 35 to 55 who had recovered from COVID-19. Input material: PBMCs or T cells enriched from blood (not recorded which). The chain has TRBV6-6 and TRBJ1-2; TRBD1 aligns across 9 bases. In nucleotides, the CDR3 is TGTGCCAGCAGTTGGGGACAGGGAGGCTACACCTTC. It is translated as CASSWGQGGYTF.